The source of this T cell receptor (beta chain) is a study of CD8+CD57+ T cells in acquired aplastic anemia. Study details: Yields of DNA that came from sorted CD4+ and CD8+ cells averaged approximately 3.5 ug.

Study-level points and caveats: Roughly 31 CD8+ CDR3 sequences occurred in both the patients and the controls.

The length of the CDR3 is 14 residues. The V end lost 3 bases, the J end lost 0 bases, and 7 bases lay between the germline ends. Germline V lookup: CDR1 SGHTA, CDR2 FQGNSA. Genomic DNA constituted the template upon which TCR beta VDJ and CDR3 profiling was performed. One entry per CDR3 protein results from TCRdb running MiXCR on the reads. Here the sample spans 250,000 to 350,000 distinct CDR3 sequences, roughly three fifths being singletons. For this clonotype: Antigen unknown.

The sample comprised sorted CD4+, CD8+, or CD8+CD57+ T cells (not recorded which) from PBMCs. The origin of this receptor is a human donor with severe aplastic anemia or a healthy control (not recorded which). The chain employs TRBV7-2 and TRBJ2-3; D unresolved. CDR3 sequence reads: CASSFRPSTDTQYF. For the CDR3, the DNA is TGTGCCAGCAGCTTTCGCCCCAGCACAGATACGCAGTATTTT.